This is a list of T cell receptor beta chains from one sample in a study of T cells after yellow fever vaccination. MiXCR, applied by TCRdb to the 5' RACE reads, yields one record per CDR3 protein. The sample records 150,000 to 200,000 distinct CDR3 sequences, approximately 9.7% being singletons. The sample consisted of CD8+ T cells sorted from PBMCs, taken 45 days after the yellow fever booster vaccination. All receptors derive from a young man who received the YFV17D yellow fever vaccine. Both conserved end residues are part of each CDR3. The D gene is left open where the match is weak. Clone size appears in some rows only: once, few, many, or a class for an expanded clone.

V	D	J	size	CDR3	DNA
TRBV6-5	.	TRBJ2-2	few	CASSYPPNGETTGELFF	TGTGCCAGCAGTTATCCTCCCAACGGGGAGACAACCGGGGAGCTGTTTTTT
TRBV7-9	TRBD1	TRBJ2-1	.	CASSFNWAVRSNGAGTGMNEQFF	TGTGCCAGCAGCTTTAATTGGGCCGTCCGGTCCAATGGGGCCGGGACAGGGATGAATGAGCAGTTCTTC
TRBV12-3/TRBV12-4	.	TRBJ2-1	.	CASSIGDLGEQFF	TGTGCCAGCAGTATAGGGGACTTGGGTGAGCAGTTCTTC
TRBV4-1	TRBD1	TRBJ1-5	.	CASSQSPLGQGSAQPQHF	TGCGCCAGCAGCCAATCGCCCCTCGGACAGGGGAGCGCTCAGCCCCAGCATTTT
TRBV4-3	.	TRBJ2-7	few	CASSQEYRYEQYF	TGCGCCAGCAGCCAAGAGTACCGGTACGAGCAGTACTTC
TRBV5-6	.	TRBJ1-5	few	CASSLNGGVSLYSNQPQHF	TGTGCCAGCAGCTTGAATGGGGGAGTTTCACTTTATAGCAATCAGCCCCAGCATTTT
TRBV28	.	TRBJ2-6	few	CASSPGRANVLTF	TGTGCCAGCAGCCCCGGTCGGGCCAACGTCCTGACTTTC
TRBV7-2	TRBD1	TRBJ2-5	few	CASSLLDRGPQETQYF	TGTGCCAGCAGCTTACTGGACAGGGGTCCCCAAGAGACCCAGTACTTC
TRBV7-9	.	TRBJ1-1	many	CASSLTAREHTEAFF	TGTGCCAGCAGCTTAACTGCCAGGGAACACACTGAAGCTTTCTTT
TRBV29-1	.	TRBJ1-1	.	CSVGVGGTEAFF	TGCAGCGTGGGGGTCGGTGGCACTGAAGCTTTCTTT
TRBV4-1	.	TRBJ2-2	few	CASSQDPPGRMNTGELFF	TGCGCCAGCAGCCAAGATCCACCGGGACGGATGAACACCGGGGAGCTGTTTTTT
TRBV7-9	.	TRBJ2-5	.	CASSDDDHRDYQETQYF	TGTGCCAGCAGCGACGATGATCACCGGGACTACCAAGAGACCCAGTACTTC
TRBV7-9	.	TRBJ1-2	.	CASSLGRVYGYTF	TGTGCCAGCAGCTTAGGTCGGGTATATGGCTACACCTTC
TRBV14	.	TRBJ2-5	many	CASSQPGETQYF	TGTGCCAGCAGCCAACCGGGGGAGACCCAGTACTTC
TRBV30	.	TRBJ1-4	.	CAWSPSQVAEKLFF	TGTGCCTGGAGCCCTAGTCAGGTCGCTGAAAAACTGTTTTTT
TRBV6-5	TRBD1	TRBJ2-2	.	CASSYSRTGVTGELFF	TGTGCCAGCAGTTACTCGAGGACAGGGGTTACCGGGGAGCTGTTTTTT
TRBV11-2	.	TRBJ1-4	few	CASRKGYEKLFF	TGTGCCAGCAGAAAGGGTTATGAAAAACTGTTTTTT
TRBV7-6	.	TRBJ2-1	few	CASSLRVGAANEQFF	TGTGCCAGCAGCTTAAGAGTGGGGGCGGCCAATGAGCAGTTCTTC
TRBV7-8	TRBD2	TRBJ2-5	few	CASSYPRGDFQETQYF	TGTGCCAGCAGCTATCCGCGGGGGGACTTTCAAGAGACCCAGTACTTC
TRBV5-4	TRBD1	TRBJ2-2	many	CASSSGTGNTGELFF	TGTGCCAGCAGCTCAGGGACAGGGAACACCGGGGAGCTGTTTTTT
TRBV6-2/TRBV6-3	.	TRBJ2-6	.	CASNRQVSGANVLTF	TGTGCCAGCAACCGACAGGTCTCTGGGGCCAACGTCCTGACTTTC
TRBV6-4	.	TRBJ2-3	.	CASSARWGPGDTQYF	TGTGCCAGCAGTGCCCGTTGGGGGCCGGGAGATACGCAGTATTTT
TRBV14	TRBD1	TRBJ2-7	.	CASSQVPGTAYEQYF	TGTGCCAGCAGCCAGGTCCCCGGGACAGCCTACGAGCAGTACTTC
TRBV6-6	TRBD1	TRBJ2-3	many	CASRQGFITDTQYF	TGTGCCAGTCGACAGGGATTCATCACAGATACGCAGTATTTT
TRBV29-1	TRBD1	TRBJ1-1	.	CSVAGTDMNTEAFF	TGCAGCGTGGCCGGGACAGACATGAACACTGAAGCTTTCTTT
TRBV9	.	TRBJ1-4	.	CASSDRGGSNEKLFF	TGTGCCAGCAGCGACCGGGGGGGCTCTAATGAAAAACTGTTTTTT
TRBV12-3/TRBV12-4	TRBD1	TRBJ2-1	few	CASTEVGGTGEWVWFNEQFF	TGTGCCAGCACCGAGGTCGGAGGGACAGGGGAGTGGGTGTGGTTCAATGAGCAGTTCTTC
TRBV7-9	TRBD1	TRBJ1-4	.	CASSLDYGTGDEKLFF	TGTGCCAGCAGCTTAGACTACGGGACAGGGGATGAAAAACTGTTTTTT
TRBV7-9	TRBD1	TRBJ1-4	.	CASSFWQGATNEKLFF	TGTGCCAGCAGCTTTTGGCAGGGGGCCACTAATGAAAAACTGTTTTTT
TRBV7-3	TRBD1	TRBJ1-5	many	CASSSRARDRELGDQPQHF	TGTGCCAGCTCATCCAGAGCCCGGGACAGGGAACTTGGGGATCAGCCCCAGCATTTT
TRBV28	.	TRBJ1-2	.	CASSRPGYAQPGQLRRGYTF	TGTGCCAGCAGCCGACCCGGCTACGCTCAACCGGGACAACTGAGGAGGGGCTACACCTTC
TRBV12-3/TRBV12-4	.	TRBJ2-1	.	CASSSPTPYNEQFF	TGTGCCAGCAGTTCCCCGACTCCTTACAATGAGCAGTTCTTC
TRBV7-9	TRBD2	TRBJ2-3	few	CASSELAGLTDTQYF	TGTGCCAGCTCCGAACTAGCGGGACTCACAGATACGCAGTATTTT
TRBV11-2	.	TRBJ2-7	.	CASSLDSEQYF	TGTGCCAGCAGCTTAGATTCCGAGCAGTACTTC
TRBV7-6	.	TRBJ1-2	few	CASSLATGVGYGYTF	TGTGCCAGCAGCCTAGCAACGGGGGTTGGCTATGGCTACACCTTC
TRBV7-6	.	TRBJ2-3	few	CASSFSSERTDTQYF	TGTGCCAGCAGCTTTTCCTCAGAGCGCACAGATACGCAGTATTTT
TRBV7-9	.	TRBJ2-1	few	CASSLWGFSSYNEQFF	TGTGCCAGCAGCTTATGGGGCTTCAGCTCCTACAATGAGCAGTTCTTC
TRBV4-2	TRBD1	TRBJ2-4	few	CASSQERGRGRIADIQYF	TGTGCCAGCAGCCAAGAAAGGGGCAGGGGGCGGATCGCGGACATTCAGTACTTC
TRBV7-6	.	TRBJ2-7	.	CASSLDGFYEQYF	TGTGCCAGCAGCTTAGACGGATTCTACGAGCAGTACTTC
TRBV4-3	.	TRBJ2-2	.	CASSQDWTATGELFF	TGCGCCAGCAGCCAAGATTGGACAGCTACCGGGGAGCTGTTTTTT
TRBV7-9	.	TRBJ2-2	few	CASSRTVTGELFF	TGTGCCAGCAGTAGGACAGTCACCGGGGAGCTGTTTTTT
TRBV27	TRBD1	TRBJ2-7	few	CASMQGEYGEQYF	TGTGCCAGCATGCAGGGGGAATATGGCGAGCAGTACTTC
TRBV14	.	TRBJ2-3	.	CASSQGARPSTDTQYF	TGTGCCAGCAGCCAAGGGGCACGGCCTAGCACAGATACGCAGTATTTT
TRBV12-3/TRBV12-4	.	TRBJ2-7	few	CASSFNRNEQYF	TGTGCCAGCAGTTTTAACAGGAACGAGCAGTACTTC
TRBV6-5	TRBD1	TRBJ1-2	.	CASRRRTGGFGYTF	TGTGCCAGCAGGAGACGGACAGGGGGCTTTGGCTACACCTTC
TRBV10-3	.	TRBJ2-2	.	CATLRGTGELFF	TGTGCCACCCTGCGGGGCACCGGGGAGCTGTTTTTT